This T cell receptor (beta chain) was found in a study of blood T cell repertoires in COVID-19. Study in general: There were acute and convalescent COVID-19 samples, and they came from the United States, Italy and Spain.

As processed by the authors: From reference gene primer amplification, estimates of nucleated cell counts were derived. Profiled with immunoSEQ multiplex PCR; TCRdb holds only in-frame clones, not every one. The V and J calls and clone size come from that table; D and trimming were worked out from the DNA. Among some 150,000 clones listed, about 77% were seen once. Germline V gene sequence: CDR1 SGHRS, CDR2 YFSETQ. CDR3 size: 13 residues. Trimming removed 0 bases at V and 4 bases at J, with 7 bases between. The gene calls are TRBV5-1 and TRBJ1-2; no clear D gene. The sequencing sample was made of peripheral blood. The clonotype originates from a woman aged 80 or older with acute or convalescent COVID-19. CDR3 sequence (DNA): TGCGCCAGCAGCTTGGCCGGAGGCTATGGCTACACCTTC. Encoded protein: CASSLAGGYGYTF.